The 20 T cell receptor beta chains given below trace back to one sample, sequenced in a study of blood T cell repertoires in COVID-19. Method: immunoSEQ multiplex PCR; TCRdb's copy keeps in-frame clones and lacks some. This sample yields hundreds of thousands of clones, of which approximately 87% are seen a single time; roughly 2% belongs to the top ten. The specimen was peripheral blood. Receptors originate from a woman between 50 and 59 years old with acute or convalescent COVID-19.

CDR3 in amino acids: CASSQARGANVLTF. DNA of the CDR3: TGTGCCAGCAGCCAAGCCAGGGGGGCCAACGTCCTGACTTTC. The chain uses TRBV3-1 (or the pseudogene TRBV3-2) and TRBJ2-6; D gene uncertain. The CDR3 consists of 14 residues. Germline CDR1 LGHDT, CDR2 YNNKEL (reference sequence). V was clipped by 1 base and J by 4 bases, with 5 bases between them.

The chain employs TRBV27 and TRBJ2-7, with TRBD2 matching 10 bases. The CDR3 consists of 17 residues. The germline CDR1 and CDR2 sequences are MNHEY and SMNVEV (reference sequence). J lost 3 bases, V lost 7 bases, and 15 bases had no gene match. In nucleotides, the CDR3 is TGTGCCAGCACTTCCCGAATAAGTAGCGGGGGGCGCTACGAGCAGTACTTC. Translation: CASTSRISSGGRYEQYF.

The rearrangement uses TRBV14 and TRBJ1-4, with 8 bases aligning to TRBD1. V was pared by 3 bases and J by 8 bases, with 11 bases of the junction left unmatched. Germline V gene lookup returns CDR1 SGHDN and CDR2 FVKESK. CDR3 size: 16 residues. CDR3 region: CASSQGRTGGWEKLFF. The CDR3 DNA reads TGTGCCAGCAGCCAGGGACGTACAGGGGGTTGGGAAAAACTGTTTTTT.

The V call is TRBV3-1 (or the pseudogene TRBV3-2), the J call TRBJ1-4; TRBD1 agrees at 8 bases. Looked up from germline, CDR1 is LGHDT and CDR2 is YNNKEL (reference sequence). The CDR3 runs to 12 residues. Trimming cost V 2 bases and J 15 bases; bases outside gene matches: 5. CDR3 DNA sequence: TGTGCCAGCAGCCAATACGGACAGGGTTTGTTTTTT. This codes for CASSQYGQGLFF.

V is TRBV7-2 and J is TRBJ2-7; D is perhaps TRBD1 (6 bases). The CDR3 has 13 amino acids. CDR1 and CDR2 (germline): SGHTA, FQGNSA. V was pared by 4 bases and J by 7 bases, with 14 bases between. CDR3 protein: CASSYQQGGEQYF. The CDR3 coding sequence is TGTGCCAGCAGCTACCAACAGGGTGGGGAGCAGTACTTC. The full variable domain, with the rest looked up from reference TRBV7-2 and TRBJ2-7, is GAGVSQSPSNKVTEKGKDVELRCDPISGHTALYWYRQSLGQGLEFLIYFQGNSAPDKSGLPSDRFSAERTGGSVSTLTIQRTQQEDSAVYLCASSYQQGGEQYFGPGTRLTVT.

This chain links TRBV18 with TRBJ1-6; D may be TRBD1 (6 bases). V lost 4 bases to trimming and J lost 7 bases, with 14 bases between them. The CDR3 consists of 15 residues. CDR1 is KGHSH and CDR2 is LQKENI in the germline V gene. CDR3: CASSQDPGTNSPLHF. CDR3 sequence (DNA): TGTGCCAGCTCACAGGACCCAGGGACAAATTCACCCCTCCACTTT. The entire variable domain, with the rest obtained from reference TRBV18 and TRBJ1-6, is as follows: NAGVMQNPRHLVRRRGQEARLRCSPMKGHSHVYWYRQLPEEGLKFMVYLQKENIIDESGMPKERFSAEFPKEGPSILRIQQVVRGDSAAYFCASSQDPGTNSPLHFGNGTRLTVT.

The V call is TRBV9, the J call TRBJ2-4, with 12 nucleotides matching TRBD2. Germline V gene sequence: CDR1 SGDLS, CDR2 YYNGEE. The CDR3 length is 17 residues. V was clipped by 4 bases and J by 1 base; unmatched bases: 6. CDR3 sequence reads: CASSPAGLAGAKNIQYF. The CDR3 DNA sequence: TGTGCCAGCAGCCCCGCCGGACTAGCGGGGGCCAAAAACATTCAGTACTTC.

The CDR3 nucleotides read TGTGCCAGTAGATCGACAGCTACCTACTCTGGAAACACCATATATTTT. The encoded protein is CASRSTATYSGNTIYF. The chain is built from TRBV19 and TRBJ1-3; D perhaps matches TRBD1 (5 bases). There are 16 residues in the CDR3. Trimming left V 6 bases short and J 0 bases short, with 15 bases between. Germline-derived CDR1 and CDR2 are LNHDA and SQIVND (reference sequence).

This chain connects TRBV19 to TRBJ1-2, with 8 bases lining up with TRBD1. Germline CDR1 LNHDA, CDR2 SQIVND (reference sequence). The CDR3 has 15 amino acids. The J segment lost 5 bases and the V segment lost 8 bases, leaving 13 bases of the junction unmatched. CDR3 nucleotide sequence: TGTGCCAGTGATCCGGGACAGGCGGGAAAGTATGGCTACACCTTC. It yields the protein CASDPGQAGKYGYTF.

This chain joins TRBV27 and TRBJ2-5, with 7 bases that match TRBD2. The CDR3 is 16 amino acids. Trimming took 5 bases from V and 4 from J; bases not matched to a gene: 13. The germline V gene encodes CDR1 MNHEY and CDR2 SMNVEV (reference sequence). CDR3 loop: CASSDSGTTGGETQYF. The CDR3 DNA sequence: TGTGCCAGCAGTGACTCCGGGACTACGGGGGGAGAGACCCAGTACTTC.

This clone has a single count. The V call is TRBV7-2, the J call TRBJ2-3; TRBD2 matches at 9 bases. V was pared by 5 bases and J by 7 bases, with 13 bases of the junction left unmatched. This CDR3 has 16 amino acids. Germline V gene lookup returns CDR1 SGHTA and CDR2 FQGNSA. The CDR3 spells CASSPAGGAGGNTQYF. The CDR3 nucleotides are TGTGCCAGCAGCCCAGCAGGGGGAGCGGGGGGAAATACGCAGTATTTT.

This chain links TRBV6-5 with TRBJ1-1; TRBD1 might be the D (5 bases). CDR1 is MNHEY, CDR2 SVGAGI, per germline. Trimming pared 4 bases from V and 4 bases from J, leaving 16 bases between. The CDR3 spans 15 residues. This CDR3 is CASSSRGRGITEAFF. Here the CDR3 DNA reads TGTGCCAGCAGTTCTCGGGGACGGGGGATCACTGAAGCTTTCTTT.

This clone was picked up a small number of times. This rearrangement joins TRBV30 to TRBJ2-7; D gene uncertain. Looked up from germline, CDR1 is GTSNPN and CDR2 is SVGIG (reference sequence). Deletions cut 3 bases from V and 4 bases from J, with 10 bases between. The CDR3 covers 12 residues. CDR3 sequence (DNA): TGTGCCTGGAGAGCCTTGAATTACGAGCAGTACTTC. Translation gives CAWRALNYEQYF.

This chain connects TRBV6-5 to TRBJ1-2; 7 bases are shared with TRBD1. The CDR3 contains 15 residues. Germline V gene data show CDR1 as MNHEY and CDR2 as SVGAGI. V gave up 0 bases and J gave up 9 bases; unmatched junction bases: 10. In DNA form, the CDR3 reads TGTGCCAGCAGTTACTCCGGACAGGCTTTGGATAGCTACACCTTC. Translation gives CASSYSGQALDSYTF.

The rearrangement links TRBV30 to TRBJ2-1, with no clear D. The V end lost 2 bases, the J end lost 6 bases, and 11 bases lay between the germline ends. The germline V gene encodes CDR1 GTSNPN and CDR2 SVGIG (reference sequence). The CDR3 consists of 13 residues. The CDR3 reads CAWSRVTGNEQFF. The DNA for the CDR3 is TGTGCCTGGAGTCGGGTTACGGGCAATGAGCAGTTCTTC.

V and J are TRBV19 and TRBJ2-3, with TRBD2 matching 16 bases. V was pared by 6 bases and J by 3 bases, with 15 bases of the junction left unmatched. Germline V lookup: CDR1 LNHDA, CDR2 SQIVND (reference sequence). CDR3 length: 20 residues. The DNA for the CDR3 is TGTGCCAGTAGAACCGGGACTAGCGGGAGGGCTGGGCACACGACAGATACGCAGTATTTT. Translated, it gives CASRTGTSGRAGHTTDTQYF. The full variable domain, in which reference TRBV19 and TRBJ2-3 provide the parts outside the CDR3, is DGGITQSPKYLFRKEGQNVTLSCEQNLNHDAMYWYRQDPGQGLRLIYYSQIVNDFQKGDIAEGYSVSREKKESFPLTVTSAQKNPTAFYLCASRTGTSGRAGHTTDTQYFGPGTRLTVL.

Written as DNA, the CDR3 is TGTGCCAGCAGCTTAGGGCAGGGTATGGGAGCTTTCTTT. It yields the protein CASSLGQGMGAFF. This chain joins TRBV7-2 and TRBJ1-1; D might be TRBD1 (5 bases). Germline CDR1 SGHTA, CDR2 FQGNSA. CDR3 length equals 13 residues. Trimming took off 1 base at V and 10 bases at J, with 13 bases between the two ends. Complete variable domain (other parts from reference TRBV7-2 and TRBJ1-1): GAGVSQSPSNKVTEKGKDVELRCDPISGHTALYWYRQSLGQGLEFLIYFQGNSAPDKSGLPSDRFSAERTGGSVSTLTIQRTQQEDSAVYLCASSLGQGMGAFFGQGTRLTVV.

The CDR3 DNA sequence: TGTGCCAGCAGCGCCTCAGGGGGCGACGGGGAGCTGTTTTTT. Its translation is CASSASGGDGELFF. V usage is TRBV7-3 and J usage is TRBJ2-2, with 8 bases aligning to TRBD1. The CDR3 is 14 residues long. With V trimmed by 5 bases and J by 7 bases, 6 bases remained unmatched. The V gene's germline CDR1 is SGHTA and CDR2 FQGTGA.

The table lists this clone with a few counts. J is TRBJ2-2 and V is TRBV7-2, with D possibly matching TRBD1 (6 bases). Deletions cut 3 bases from V and 1 base from J, with 9 bases between. This CDR3 spans 15 amino acids. Looked up from germline, CDR1 is SGHTA and CDR2 is FQGNSA. The CDR3 coding sequence is TGTGCCAGCAGCTTCTGGACAGAGAACACCGGGGAGCTGTTTTTT. The encoded protein is CASSFWTENTGELFF. Based on the CDR3 plus reference TRBV7-2 and TRBJ2-2, the full variable domain is GAGVSQSPSNKVTEKGKDVELRCDPISGHTALYWYRQSLGQGLEFLIYFQGNSAPDKSGLPSDRFSAERTGGSVSTLTIQRTQQEDSAVYLCASSFWTENTGELFFGEGSRLTVL.

The V and J genes are TRBV7-3 and TRBJ2-2; the match to TRBD2 covers 8 bases. Germline V gives CDR1 SGHTA, CDR2 FQGTGA. This CDR3 contains 16 residues. Losses at the gene ends were 6 bases for V and 2 bases for J; bases not matched to a gene: 8. The CDR3 DNA sequence: TGTGCCAGCAGGGTCAGCGGGGGAGCTAACACCGGGGAGCTGTTTTTT. Its translation: CASRVSGGANTGELFF.